Here is one T cell receptor beta chain with its context. Its specificity is unknown. The data are from a study of CD4 T cells in relation to SARS-CoV-2 and coronaviruses. The V gene lost 3 bases and the J gene lost 1 base, with 7 bases spanning the gap. From germline, CDR1 is ENHRY and CDR2 SYGVKD. The CDR3 contains 15 residues. TCRdb's copy holds only in-frame clones and misses some; the assay was immunoSEQ multiplex PCR. The sample consists of approximately 40,000 clones, 77% of them appearing once. The chain is built from TRBV10-3 and TRBJ2-6, with D hard to call. The source is an adult with COVID-19. The sample taken for sequencing was memory CD4+ T cells from PBMCs, cultured in vitro. This CDR3 is CAISERASGANVLTF. In nucleotides, the CDR3 is TGTGCCATCAGTGAAAGGGCGTCTGGGGCCAACGTCCTGACTTTC.